This T cell receptor beta chain was recorded in a study of cytomegalovirus exposure and HLA in healthy donors. The germline CDR1 and CDR2 sequences are SNHLY and FYNNEI. The CDR3 length is 13 residues. V lost 10 bases, J lost 2 bases, and 4 bases stayed unmatched. Healthy people donating bone marrow made up the donors. The PCR used 60 Vbeta and 13 Jbeta primers. Only in-frame clones appear in the TCRdb table, and some are missing; sequencing was by immunoSEQ multiplex PCR. The table includes tens of thousands of clones, just over 75% detected once. This clone was observed a handful of times. Antigen specificity is unknown. Study-level findings and limits: Specificity of a few CMV-associated chains for CMV antigens was verified in vitro. In a later analysis, at a false discovery rate of 0.05, under 20,000 TCR beta sequences were associated with HLA alleles. Some V segments (TRBV6-2 and TRBV6-3 among them) were excluded as indistinguishable.

Sequencing was done on a sample of PBMCs. The origin of this receptor is a man aged 25 to 40 in good health and CMV-seronegative. The chain links TRBV2 to TRBJ1-1, with 10 positions matching TRBD1. The CDR3 region is CAIDRGRNTEAFF. DNA for the CDR3: TGTGCCATCGACAGGGGGCGTAACACTGAAGCTTTCTTT.